Listed here is a single TCR beta chain. The antigen is not known. The data originate from a study of blood T cells in healthy people across ages. Study-level findings and limits: Aged donors had fewer naive CD4+ cells and lower diversity than long-lived donors.

The use of a sample-barcoded 5' primer and a J-beta primer mix characterized a second PCR of about 7 to 12 cycles. TCRdb itself ran the 5' RACE reads through MiXCR, one entry per CDR3 protein. The sample shows 650,000 to 800,000 distinct CDR3 sequences, around two fifths of them seen only once. Trimming pared 5 bases from V and 4 bases from J, leaving 14 bases between. Germline V gives CDR1 DFQATT, CDR2 SNEGSKA (reference sequence). The CDR3 covers 13 residues. The V call is TRBV20-1, the J call TRBJ2-5; D is perhaps TRBD1 or TRBD2 (5 bases each). The receptor was isolated from a man aged 55 to 70 in good health. The sequenced sample consisted of blood. CDR3 nucleotides: TGCAGTGCTCCTGGTGGGGGTGGAGAGACCCAGTACTTC. Its protein product is CSAPGGGGETQYF.